This passage covers 15 T cell receptor beta chains from one sample sequenced in a study of shared clonotypes between healthy human individuals. In the naive CD8 group, cells lacked CD45RO and were positively selected for CCR7, so terminally differentiated effector memory CD45RA+ cells were left out. Libraries were prepared by immunoSEQ multiplex PCR; TCRdb keeps only in-frame clonotypes and omits some of them. The sample holds about 2.1 million clones, roughly 95% seen once. The source material was naive CD8+ T cells from PBMCs. All receptors come from a man aged 18 to 30 in good health. Some clones in this sample may be carry-over from other donors' samples.

This sequence joins TRBV5-1 and TRBJ2-1; tentatively, D is TRBD1 (6 bases). The length of the CDR3 is 15 residues. V was clipped by 4 bases and J by 8 bases, with 19 bases between them. Germline loops: CDR1 SGHRS, CDR2 YFSETQ. CDR3 in DNA: TGCGCCAGCAGCACCGGGACACCGAAACTCGATGAGCAGTTCTTC. Encoded protein: CASSTGTPKLDEQFF. Full variable domain (outside the CDR3, taken from reference TRBV5-1 and TRBJ2-1): KAGVTQTPRYLIKTRGQQVTLSCSPISGHRSVSWYQQTPGQGLQFLFEYFSETQRNKGNFPGRFSGRQFSNSRSEMNVSTLELGDSALYLCASSTGTPKLDEQFFGPGTRLTVL.

The V gene is TRBV28, the J gene TRBJ2-3; no firm D call. V was shortened by 10 bases and J by 9 bases, with 11 bases between the two germline ends. The germline V gene encodes CDR1 MDHEN and CDR2 SYDVKM. This CDR3 has 10 amino acids. The CDR3 sequence: CATYLGTQYF. CDR3 coding DNA: TGTGCCACCTACTTAGGGACGCAGTATTTT.

This rearrangement joins TRBV2 to TRBJ1-1; D call uncertain. The germline CDR1 and CDR2 sequences are SNHLY and FYNNEI. Trimming left V 6 bases short and J 0 bases short, with 20 bases between. The CDR3 covers 17 residues. The CDR3 nucleotides read TGTGCCAGCAGGGCTTCGAAAGAAGGCGGGTTGAACACTGAAGCTTTCTTT. It encodes CASRASKEGGLNTEAFF. Filled out from reference TRBV2 and TRBJ1-1, the complete variable domain reads EPEVTQTPSHQVTQMGQEVILRCVPISNHLYFYWYRQILGQKVEFLVSFYNNEISEKSEIFDDQFSVERPDGSNFTLKIRSTKLEDSAMYFCASRASKEGGLNTEAFFGQGTRLTVV.

The genes are TRBV27 and TRBJ2-3; 10 bases are shared with TRBD2. CDR3 length: 17 amino acids. The J segment lost 2 bases and the V segment lost 3 bases, leaving 8 bases of the junction unmatched. The V gene's germline CDR1 is MNHEY and CDR2 SMNVEV (reference sequence). The CDR3 region has the DNA TGTGCCAGCAGTTTCCTCCCTAGCGGGAGTCCCACAGATACGCAGTATTTT. Amino acid sequence: CASSFLPSGSPTDTQYF.

This clone was detected once. The V gene is TRBV9, the J gene TRBJ2-1; possibly TRBD1 for D (5 bases). The CDR3 is 16 residues long. CDR1 SGDLS and CDR2 YYNGEE come from the germline V gene. V was trimmed by 3 bases and J by 4 bases, leaving 17 bases between them. CDR3 sequence: CASSAQRAGSYNEQFF. CDR3 coding DNA: TGTGCCAGCAGCGCCCAACGGGCAGGGTCTTACAATGAGCAGTTCTTC.

As to this clone: The sample contains more than one DNA sequence encoding this CDR3. The chain links TRBV27 to TRBJ2-1; D is uncertain. The CDR3 is 11 amino acids. Germline loops: CDR1 MNHEY, CDR2 SMNVEV (reference sequence). V lost 4 bases and J lost 9, with 7 bases in between. The CDR3 coding sequence is TGTGCCAGCAGTTCTGGCGGTGAGCAGTTCTTC. It translates to CASSSGGEQFF.

This clone has just one count. V gene TRBV7-6 combines with J gene TRBJ2-7; D unclear. Germline values: CDR1 SGHVS, CDR2 FNYEAQ. V gave up 5 bases and J gave up 2 bases, with 13 bases separating them. The CDR3 has 14 residues. CDR3 bases: TGTGCCAGCAGCCCCAACTTCGGCGCCTACGAGCAGTACTTC. It translates to CASSPNFGAYEQYF.

The V and J genes are TRBV7-3 and TRBJ2-3; the D is unclear. This CDR3 comprises 14 residues. Trimming left V 4 bases short and J 1 base short, with 9 bases between. Germline loops: CDR1 SGHTA, CDR2 FQGTGA. The CDR3 DNA reads as TGTGCCAGCAGCTCCACCGCAGGCACAGATACGCAGTATTTT. Its translation: CASSSTAGTDTQYF.

The CDR3 nucleotides are TGTGCCAGCAGTGACTTTGCCACAGATACGCAGTATTTT. It specifies CASSDFATDTQYF. The chain carries TRBV6-4 and TRBJ2-3; D is unclear. Germline V lookup: CDR1 MRHNA, CDR2 SNTAGT. V was shortened by 1 base and J by 2 bases, with 4 bases between the two germline ends. CDR3 length equals 13 residues.

The V and J genes are TRBV9 and TRBJ1-2; tentative D call: TRBD1 (6 bases). Trimming removed 4 bases at V and 8 bases at J, with 24 bases between. There are 16 residues in the CDR3. Germline V lookup: CDR1 SGDLS, CDR2 YYNGEE. In DNA, the CDR3 is TGTGCCAGCAGCCCGAGTAGTGGAGGGGGAATCGGCGGCTACACCTTC. Residues: CASSPSSGGGIGGYTF.

V gene TRBV7-3 combines with J gene TRBJ1-1, with unresolved D. This CDR3 has 16 amino acids. CDR1 is SGHTA, CDR2 FQGTGA, per germline. With 1 base removed from V and 1 base from J, the gap between germline ends came to 13 bases. CDR3 protein: CASSLMGPGGNTEAFF. In nucleotides, the CDR3 is TGTGCCAGCAGCTTAATGGGTCCGGGAGGGAACACTGAAGCTTTCTTT. Full variable domain (rest looked up from reference TRBV7-3 and TRBJ1-1): GAGVSQTPSNKVTEKGKYVELRCDPISGHTALYWYRQSLGQGPEFLIYFQGTGAADDSGLPNDRFFAVRPEGSVSTLKIQRTERGDSAVYLCASSLMGPGGNTEAFFGQGTRLTVV.

This chain uses TRBV11-2 with TRBJ2-3; possibly TRBD2 for D (6 bases). V was clipped by 6 bases and J by 6 bases, with 13 bases between them. Looked up from germline, CDR1 is SGHAT and CDR2 is FQNNGV. The CDR3 loop spans 13 amino acids. This CDR3 is CASSSGLPDTQYF. The CDR3 DNA reads as TGTGCCAGCAGTTCGGGACTCCCCGATACGCAGTATTTT.

V and J are TRBV7-9 and TRBJ2-7, with 11 nucleotides matching TRBD2. V shed 5 bases, J shed 4 bases, and the junction held 4 bases outside the gene matches. Germline CDR1 and CDR2: SEHNR and FQNEAQ (reference sequence). This CDR3 comprises 14 residues. The CDR3 DNA follows: TGTGCCAGCAGCACTAGCGGGAGATGGTACGAGCAGTACTTC. Encoded protein: CASSTSGRWYEQYF.

This chain joins TRBV27 and TRBJ1-3; a possible D gene is TRBD1 (5 bases). CDR1 and CDR2 (germline): MNHEY, SMNVEV (reference sequence). This CDR3 is 17 amino acids long. Trimming pared 5 bases from V and 2 bases from J, leaving 19 bases between. The CDR3 protein is CASSPLLGGRAGNTIYF. As DNA, the CDR3 is TGTGCCAGCAGTCCGCTCCTTGGGGGAAGGGCTGGAAACACCATATATTTT.

The chain employs TRBV11-2 and TRBJ2-2; D is uncertain. CDR1 and CDR2 from the germline V gene are SGHAT and FQNNGV. V gave up 5 bases and J gave up 2 bases, with 9 bases separating them. CDR3 length: 14 amino acids. This CDR3 is CASSQSRNTGELFF. The CDR3 region has the DNA TGTGCCAGCAGCCAGTCCCGAAACACCGGGGAGCTGTTTTTT.